This passage covers 22 T cell receptor beta chains from one sample sequenced in a study of blood T cell repertoires in COVID-19. Profiling relied on immunoSEQ multiplex PCR, and the TCRdb table lists in-frame clones only, not all of them. This sample has about 120,000 clones, with 80% to 85% found just once. What was sequenced was peripheral blood. These receptors came from a woman in her 70s with acute or convalescent COVID-19.

The chain has TRBV21-1 and TRBJ2-3; the table assigns TRBD2, which was not confirmed against the DNA. TRBV21-1 is deemed a pseudogene. The CDR3 is 15 residues long. CDR3 DNA sequence: TGTGCCAGCAGCAAAGGGGGGGGCCGAACAGATACGCAGTATTTT. Protein: CASSKGGGRTDTQYF.

The chain joins TRBV7-9 to TRBJ2-3; D is perhaps TRBD2 (5 bases). This CDR3 region has 15 residues. V was cut by 5 bases and J by 2 bases, with 14 bases left in between. From germline, CDR1 is SEHNR and CDR2 FQNEAQ (reference sequence). The CDR3 nucleotides are TGTGCCAGCAGCCCCTGGGGAGCCGCCACAGATACGCAGTATTTT. This encodes CASSPWGAATDTQYF.

This clone was found a few times. The chain is built from TRBV18 and TRBJ1-3; 7 bases agree with TRBD1. CDR3 length: 14 amino acids. V shed 8 bases and J 4 bases; nucleotides not matched to a gene: 8. Per germline, CDR1 KGHSH and CDR2 LQKENI. The CDR3 coding sequence is TGTGCCAGCCCCGGACAGGAGGGAGGAAACACCATATATTTT. Translated, it gives CASPGQEGGNTIYF.

This clone was picked up a small number of times. J is TRBJ2-5 and V is TRBV5-8; 9 bases are shared with TRBD1. The trim removed 0 bases at V and 5 bases at J, leaving 5 bases unmatched. The germline V gene has CDR1 SGHTS and CDR2 YDEGEE. CDR3 length: 15 amino acids. The CDR3 coding sequence is TGTGCCAGCAGCTTGGGCGGACAGGGGTTGGAGACCCAGTACTTC. Its protein product is CASSLGGQGLETQYF.

The genes are TRBV30 and TRBJ2-7; 7 bases are shared with TRBD2. The CDR3 runs 13 residues. Germline lookup yields CDR1 GTSNPN and CDR2 SVGIG (reference sequence). V lost 8 bases to trimming and J lost 0 bases; unmatched junction nucleotides: 7. CDR3 bases: TGTGCCGTTTTCCGGGACTACTCCTACGAGCAGTACTTC. This translates into CAVFRDYSYEQYF.

The chain uses TRBV12-3 or TRBV12-4 and TRBJ1-2, with D unclear. Between the trimmed V and J ends, which lost 4 bases and 2 bases, there was a span of 5 bases. The CDR3 has 12 residues. The CDR3 reads CASSYGNYGYTF. CDR3 DNA: TGTGCCAGCAGTTACGGGAACTATGGCTACACCTTC.

The CDR3 reads CASSLMGGSSYEQYF. CDR3 bases: TGTGCCAGCAGCTTAATGGGAGGGTCCTCCTACGAGCAGTACTTC. The rearrangement joins TRBV7-3 to TRBJ2-7; 7 positions match TRBD2. The trim removed 1 base at V and 0 bases at J, leaving 3 bases unmatched. Germline V gene sequence: CDR1 SGHTA, CDR2 FQGTGA. This CDR3 has 15 amino acids.

The J gene is TRBJ2-7, the V gene TRBV28; D is possibly TRBD1 (5 bases). CDR1 is MDHEN and CDR2 is SYDVKM in the germline V gene. The CDR3 covers 11 residues. V was pared by 9 bases and J by 4 bases, with 10 bases between. The CDR3 loop is CASKKGYEQYF. As DNA, the CDR3 is TGTGCCAGTAAAAAGGGGTACGAGCAGTACTTC.

The rearrangement uses TRBV5-1 and TRBJ2-7; the match to TRBD2 covers 13 bases. The CDR3 has 15 amino acids. V lost 4 bases and J lost 3; bases outside the gene matches: 4. The germline V gene encodes CDR1 SGHRS and CDR2 YFSETQ. The CDR3 loop reads CASSPGTSGIYEQYF. In DNA, the CDR3 is TGCGCCAGCAGCCCCGGGACTAGCGGGATCTACGAGCAGTACTTC.

This clone was counted only a few times. The CDR3 DNA reads as TGTGCCATCAGTGCAGCACAGGGGAGCTATGGCTACACCTTC. Its protein product is CAISAAQGSYGYTF. The V and J genes are TRBV10-3 and TRBJ1-2, with TRBD1 matching 7 bases. Unmatched junction bases numbered 6, after V lost 4 bases and J lost 4 bases. CDR1 is ENHRY and CDR2 is SYGVKD in the germline V gene. The CDR3 is 14 residues long.

This chain uses TRBV28 with TRBJ2-1; D gene uncertain. This CDR3 is 12 amino acids long. The ends were cut back, 2 bases at V and 10 bases at J, with 9 bases in the middle. Germline V gene data show CDR1 as MDHEN and CDR2 as SYDVKM. The CDR3 reads CASSLSQWEQFF. In DNA form, the CDR3 reads TGTGCCAGCAGTTTAAGTCAGTGGGAGCAGTTCTTC.

The V gene is TRBV19, the J gene TRBJ2-1; a weak D match, TRBD2 (7 bases). The V gene lost 4 bases and the J gene lost 8 bases, with 21 bases spanning the gap. The CDR3 contains 16 residues. Germline V gene sequence: CDR1 LNHDA, CDR2 SQIVND (reference sequence). CDR3 loop: CASSKGGMGRRDEQFF. The CDR3 DNA reads as TGTGCCAGTAGTAAGGGGGGGATGGGTCGGAGGGATGAGCAGTTCTTC. The entire variable domain, with the rest obtained from reference TRBV19 and TRBJ2-1, is as follows: DGGITQSPKYLFRKEGQNVTLSCEQNLNHDAMYWYRQDPGQGLRLIYYSQIVNDFQKGDIAEGYSVSREKKESFPLTVTSAQKNPTAFYLCASSKGGMGRRDEQFFGPGTRLTVL.

This sequence joins TRBV28 and TRBJ2-4; D unclear. Germline lookup yields CDR1 MDHEN and CDR2 SYDVKM. Trimming shortened V by 2 bases and J by 1 base, and 6 bases separated the two germline ends. This CDR3 has 14 amino acids. CDR3 DNA: TGTGCCAGCAGTTTAGCGCGGGCCAAAAACATTCAGTACTTC. Encoded protein: CASSLARAKNIQYF.

The chain combines TRBV19 with TRBJ2-7; TRBD2 agrees at 7 bases. Germline V gene sequence: CDR1 LNHDA, CDR2 SQIVND (reference sequence). With 8 bases clipped from V and 0 bases from J, the junction kept 4 bases outside the gene matches. This CDR3 spans 13 amino acids. CDR3 DNA: TGTGCCAGTGGGGGAGGGGACTCCTACGAGCAGTACTTC. Translating gives CASGGGDSYEQYF.

The chain recombines TRBV5-5 with TRBJ2-2, with 7 bases that match TRBD1. Germline V gene data show CDR1 as SGHKS and CDR2 as YYEKEE (reference sequence). The CDR3 contains 16 residues. V shed 3 bases and J 3 bases; nucleotides not matched to a gene: 8. The DNA of the CDR3 is TGTGCCAGCAGCTGGTTAGGGGGCGCGGACACCGGGGAGCTGTTTTTT. It encodes CASSWLGGADTGELFF.

The V and J genes are TRBV6-6 and TRBJ2-1, with 8 nucleotides matching TRBD2. Germline CDR1 reads MNHNY; CDR2 reads SVGAGI (reference sequence). With 6 bases clipped from V and 0 bases from J, the junction kept 7 bases outside the gene matches. The CDR3 sequence is 16 residues long. DNA for the CDR3: TGTGCCAGCAGCCGGGGGAGCGGGAGCTCCTACAATGAGCAGTTCTTC. Translated, it gives CASSRGSGSSYNEQFF.

The gene calls are TRBV28 and TRBJ2-6; 9 nucleotides align to TRBD1. Germline values: CDR1 MDHEN, CDR2 SYDVKM. V shed 2 bases and J 0 bases; nucleotides not matched to a gene: 5. This CDR3 has 18 residues. CDR3 loop: CASSLGADRGSGANVLTF. In DNA, the CDR3 is TGTGCCAGCAGTTTAGGGGCGGACAGGGGCTCTGGGGCCAACGTCCTGACTTTC.

This clone occurred once. The chain uses TRBV6-5 and TRBJ2-2; TRBD2 matches 8 bases. Germline lookup yields CDR1 MNHEY and CDR2 SVGAGI. The CDR3 loop spans 14 amino acids. V lost 6 bases, J lost 7 bases, and 7 bases stayed unmatched. CDR3 sequence: CASRRAREDGELFF. DNA of the CDR3: TGTGCCAGCAGGCGTGCGCGGGAGGACGGGGAGCTGTTTTTT.

This chain connects TRBV19 to TRBJ1-3, with D tentatively TRBD1 (5 bases). V dropped 6 bases and J dropped 0 bases, with 12 bases sitting between them. The CDR3 runs to 15 residues. Germline CDR1 reads LNHDA; CDR2 reads SQIVND (reference sequence). CDR3: CASRPGLHSGNTIYF. CDR3 DNA: TGTGCCAGTAGGCCGGGACTGCACTCTGGAAACACCATATATTTT.

The chain combines TRBV18 with TRBJ1-5; D is undetermined. CDR1 and CDR2 (germline): KGHSH, LQKENI. The CDR3 has 13 residues. V lost 6 bases to trimming and J lost 3 bases, with 9 bases between them. The CDR3 DNA reads TGTGCCAGCTCGGGCAGCTACAATCAGCCCCAGCATTTT. It codes for CASSGSYNQPQHF.

With respect to this clone: One junction end disagrees with the germline gene, perhaps due to a read error. The V and J genes are TRBV6-1 and TRBJ2-1; 9 nucleotides match TRBD1. This CDR3 has 15 residues. Germline V gives CDR1 MNHNS, CDR2 SASEGT. CDR3 nucleotide sequence: TGTGCCAGCCGTGATTCCGGGACAGGGTTTCATGAGCAGTTCTTC. Translated, it gives CASRDSGTGFHEQFF.

The chain has TRBV4-2 and TRBJ2-2, with 8 bases aligning to TRBD1. This CDR3 contains 19 residues. With 0 bases clipped from V and 2 bases from J, the junction kept 11 bases outside the gene matches. CDR1 is LGHNA and CDR2 is YNFKEQ in the germline V gene. DNA for the CDR3: TGTGCCAGCAGCCAAGACCATGTCGGCAGGGGGCGTAACACCGGGGAGCTGTTTTTT. Translation: CASSQDHVGRGRNTGELFF.